These 20 T cell receptor beta chains were all obtained from the same sample, sequenced in a study of T cell changes during pregnancy in multiple sclerosis. TCRdb keeps only in-frame clones here, not all; method: immunoSEQ multiplex PCR. The data contain some 110,000 clones, 85% to 95% of them singletons. Sequenced material: peripheral blood, taken after pregnancy. These receptors originate from a female donor with multiple sclerosis, enrolled in a pregnancy study.

This clone was observed once. This chain links TRBV29-1 with TRBJ2-7, with D possibly being TRBD1 (6 bases). Trimming removed 5 bases from V and 5 bases from J, with 10 bases in between. CDR3 length: 11 amino acids. From germline, CDR1 is SQVTM and CDR2 ANQGSEA. The CDR3 DNA reads TGCAGCGTTAACAGGGACCACGAGCAGTACTTC. Translating it yields CSVNRDHEQYF.

This chain connects TRBV29-1 to TRBJ2-7, with a possible D match to TRBD1 (6 bases). The length of the CDR3 is 15 residues. V was trimmed by 0 bases and J by 2 bases, leaving 14 bases between them. Germline CDR1 and CDR2: SQVTM and ANQGSEA. The CDR3 DNA follows: TGCAGCGTTGAAGATAGGACAGCCCGAACCTACGAGCAGTACTTC. Translating it yields CSVEDRTARTYEQYF.

The gene calls are TRBV7-6 and TRBJ1-4; 8 bases agree with TRBD1. This CDR3 comprises 15 residues. The germline gives CDR1 SGHVS, CDR2 FNYEAQ. Trimming removed 5 bases from V and 4 bases from J; junction bases left unmatched: 6. The CDR3 DNA reads TGTGCCAGCAGCGGCGGACAGGGCTATAATGAAAAACTGTTTTTT. As protein: CASSGGQGYNEKLFF.

V usage is TRBV5-4 and J usage is TRBJ2-7; TRBD2 aligns across 11 bases. This CDR3 region has 17 residues. After removal of 5 bases from V and 4 bases from J, the junction contained 14 bases not matched to a gene. The germline CDR1 and CDR2 sequences are SGHNT and YYREEE (reference sequence). CDR3 nucleotide sequence: TGTGCCAGCAGTCTCGTCACACTAGCGGGAGTGGGGTACGAGCAGTACTTC. Amino acid sequence: CASSLVTLAGVGYEQYF.

The chain combines TRBV5-1 with TRBJ1-3; unclear D gene. There are 16 residues in the CDR3. In germline, CDR1 is SGHRS, CDR2 YFSETQ. Trimming stripped 0 bases from V and 0 bases from J, with 10 bases between. The CDR3 loop reads CASSLAGKDSGNTIYF. For the CDR3, the DNA is TGCGCCAGCAGCTTGGCCGGGAAGGACTCTGGAAACACCATATATTTT.

This clone was seen only once. The chain is built from TRBV18 and TRBJ2-2; 10 bases agree with TRBD2. The CDR3 length is 15 residues. Germline CDR1 reads KGHSH; CDR2 reads LQKENI. V lost 3 bases, J lost 5 bases, and 3 bases stayed unmatched. The CDR3: CASSPGLARTGELFF. The CDR3 DNA follows: TGTGCCAGCTCACCGGGACTAGCGAGGACCGGGGAGCTGTTTTTT.

The J gene is TRBJ1-2, the V gene TRBV28, with a possible D match to TRBD1 (5 bases). Per germline, CDR1 MDHEN and CDR2 SYDVKM. V was pared by 5 bases and J by 9 bases, with 16 bases between. The length of the CDR3 is 13 residues. The CDR3 sequence: CASSLSGGDRYTF. The CDR3 nucleotides are TGTGCCAGCAGTCTATCGGGGGGTGATCGCTACACCTTC.

This clone was recorded only once. The chain has TRBV7-9 and TRBJ2-4; the D gene is possibly TRBD1 (6 bases). Trimming shortened V by 8 bases and J by 0 bases, and 14 bases separated the two germline ends. The CDR3 consists of 15 residues. From germline, CDR1 is SEHNR and CDR2 FQNEAQ (reference sequence). CDR3 in amino acids: CASSPGQLAKNIQYF. The CDR3 DNA follows: TGTGCCAGCTCACCGGGACAACTAGCCAAAAACATTCAGTACTTC. Using reference TRBV7-9 and TRBJ2-4 for the parts outside the CDR3, the full variable domain is DTGVSQNPRHKITKRGQNVTFRCDPISEHNRLYWYRQTLGQGPEFLTYFQNEAQLEKSRLLSDRFSAERPKGSFSTLEIQRTEQGDSAMYLCASSPGQLAKNIQYFGAGTRLSVL.

The chain couples TRBV2 to TRBJ1-2; the match to TRBD1 covers 8 bases. The CDR3 has 13 amino acids. V was pared by 4 bases and J by 8 bases, with 6 bases of the junction left unmatched. Germline CDR1 SNHLY, CDR2 FYNNEI. The CDR3 is CASSGGDRGGYTF. CDR3 DNA: TGTGCCAGCAGTGGGGGTGACAGGGGCGGCTACACCTTC.

The rearrangement joins TRBV5-8 to TRBJ1-1; possibly TRBD1 for D (5 bases). This CDR3 has 15 residues. Germline V gene data show CDR1 as SGHTS and CDR2 as YDEGEE. V lost 0 bases and J lost 2, with 11 bases in between. The CDR3 DNA sequence: TGTGCCAGCAGCTTGGTGGGGCAGGCCAACACTGAAGCTTTCTTT. Translated, it gives CASSLVGQANTEAFF.

This clone was counted only a few times. V and J are TRBV2 and TRBJ1-1; 11 nucleotides line up with TRBD1. The germline V gene encodes CDR1 SNHLY and CDR2 FYNNEI. Trimming took 4 bases from V and 13 from J; bases not matched to a gene: 5. The CDR3 sequence is 12 residues long. CDR3 nucleotides: TGTGCCAGCAGTGTCACGGGACAGGGGGGTTTCTTT. Protein: CASSVTGQGGFF. Looking up the rest from reference TRBV2 and TRBJ1-1 gives the full variable domain: EPEVTQTPSHQVTQMGQEVILRCVPISNHLYFYWYRQILGQKVEFLVSFYNNEISEKSEIFDDQFSVERPDGSNFTLKIRSTKLEDSAMYFCASSVTGQGGFFGQGTRLTVV.

V is TRBV5-4 and J is TRBJ1-2; D possibly corresponds to TRBD1 (5 bases). This CDR3 has 14 amino acids. Trimming cost V 6 bases and J 0 bases, with 12 bases left between them. In germline, CDR1 is SGHNT, CDR2 YYREEE (reference sequence). The CDR3 region has the DNA TGTGCCAGCAAAAAGACAGTAGCTAACTATGGCTACACCTTC. It encodes CASKKTVANYGYTF.

This chain connects TRBV6-6 to TRBJ2-5; 10 positions agree with TRBD1. The V gene's germline CDR1 is MNHNY and CDR2 SVGAGI (reference sequence). Trimming cost V 7 bases and J 6 bases; bases outside gene matches: 8. The CDR3 extends over 14 amino acids. This CDR3 is CASTQRTGGKTQYF. DNA for the CDR3: TGTGCCAGCACCCAAAGGACAGGGGGAAAGACCCAGTACTTC.

The chain carries TRBV5-4 and TRBJ2-3, with D perhaps TRBD1 (6 bases). Germline assignment: CDR1 SGHNT and CDR2 YYREEE (reference sequence). The CDR3 consists of 15 residues. With 2 bases removed from V and 1 base from J, the gap between germline ends came to 11 bases. The CDR3: CASSFRGIGTDTQYF. In DNA, the CDR3 is TGTGCCAGCAGCTTTAGGGGGATCGGCACAGATACGCAGTATTTT.

The CDR3 sequence: CASSPYSRDRANEKLFF. The CDR3 DNA is TGTGCCAGCAGCCCATACTCCCGGGACAGGGCTAATGAAAAACTGTTTTTT. This rearrangement joins TRBV5-6 to TRBJ1-4; 9 positions match TRBD1. V was clipped by 4 bases and J by 3 bases; unmatched bases: 10. Looked up from germline, CDR1 is SGHDT and CDR2 is YYEEEE. The CDR3 spans 17 residues.

The rearrangement links TRBV6-1 to TRBJ2-7; D is uncertain. The length of the CDR3 is 12 residues. Trimming stripped 5 bases from V and 7 bases from J, with 12 bases between. Germline lookup yields CDR1 MNHNS and CDR2 SASEGT. Here the CDR3 DNA reads TGTGCCAGCAGTATTTACTTTAGAGAGCAGTACTTC. Its translation: CASSIYFREQYF.

V is TRBV6-1 and J is TRBJ2-7; TRBD2 aligns across 8 bases. V lost 8 bases, J lost 0 bases, and 6 bases stayed unmatched. CDR1 and CDR2 from the germline V gene are MNHNS and SASEGT. This CDR3 is built from 14 residues. DNA for the CDR3: TGTGCCAGCGGCGGGGGGCCTAGCTCCTACGAGCAGTACTTC. Protein: CASGGGPSSYEQYF.

The CDR3 bases are TGTGCCAGCAGTTTCGCGGGAGTCGAGAATGAGCAGTTCTTC. Amino acids: CASSFAGVENEQFF. V and J are TRBV27 and TRBJ2-1; the match to TRBD2 covers 7 bases. V lost 3 bases and J lost 7; bases outside the gene matches: 6. Germline-derived CDR1 and CDR2 are MNHEY and SMNVEV (reference sequence). The CDR3 consists of 14 residues.

The V gene is TRBV19, the J gene TRBJ2-2; D may be TRBD1 (6 bases). Deletions cut 6 bases from V and 6 bases from J, with 17 bases between. The CDR3 is 15 residues long. Germline V gene lookup returns CDR1 LNHDA and CDR2 SQIVND (reference sequence). This chain's CDR3 is CASSLQGRIPGELFF. The DNA of the CDR3 is TGTGCCAGTAGCCTACAGGGTCGGATCCCCGGGGAGCTGTTTTTT.

The chain carries TRBV27 and TRBJ1-1; the D gene is possibly TRBD1 (6 bases). The CDR3 sequence is 15 residues long. Germline V lookup: CDR1 MNHEY, CDR2 SMNVEV (reference sequence). Trimming removed 4 bases at V and 0 bases at J, with 12 bases between. The CDR3 loop reads CASSSVDSLNTEAFF. The CDR3 DNA sequence: TGTGCCAGCAGTTCCGTGGACAGTTTGAACACTGAAGCTTTCTTT.